This T cell receptor (beta chain) is drawn from a study of post-analysis software for immune sequencing data. The study's findings and limits: A handful of TRBV segments appeared more often in patients than in controls, and TRBV5-6, TRBV5-1 and TRBV20-1 were among these.

The trim removed 3 bases at V and 3 bases at J, leaving 4 bases unmatched. The length of the CDR3 is 15 residues. The germline gives CDR1 ENHRY, CDR2 SYGVKD. Points on this clonotype: What it recognizes is unknown.

TCR beta cDNA libraries had unique molecular identifiers. Each CDR3 protein gets one entry after TCRdb re-called the PCR reads with MiXCR. This table holds roughly 580,000 distinct CDR3 sequences, roughly 46% found once. The specimen was blood. This sequence was found in a girl aged 5 to 17 with multiple sclerosis. This chain links TRBV10-3 with TRBJ2-1, with 8 bases aligning to TRBD2. The CDR3 loop is CAISDWRGDYNEQFF. Here the CDR3 DNA reads TGTGCCATCAGTGACTGGCGGGGGGACTACAATGAGCAGTTCTTC.